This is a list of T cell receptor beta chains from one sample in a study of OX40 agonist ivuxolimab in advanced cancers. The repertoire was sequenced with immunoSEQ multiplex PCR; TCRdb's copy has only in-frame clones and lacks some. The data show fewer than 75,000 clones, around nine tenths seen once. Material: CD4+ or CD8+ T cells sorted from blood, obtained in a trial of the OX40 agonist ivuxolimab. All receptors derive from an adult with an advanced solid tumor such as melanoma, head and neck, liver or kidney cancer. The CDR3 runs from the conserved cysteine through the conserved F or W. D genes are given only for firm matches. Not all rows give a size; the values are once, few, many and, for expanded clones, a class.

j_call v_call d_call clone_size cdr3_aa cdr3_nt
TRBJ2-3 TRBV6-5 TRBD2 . CASSPAGGGTQYF TGTGCCAGCAGCCCGGCGGGGGGGGGTACGCAGTATTTT
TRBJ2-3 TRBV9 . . CASSWSGARTDTQYF TGTGCCAGCAGCTGGTCCGGGGCCCGCACAGATACGCAGTATTTT
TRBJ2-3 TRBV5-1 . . CASSLDGGGSTDTQYF TGCGCCAGCAGCTTGGATGGGGGCGGTTCCACAGATACGCAGTATTTT
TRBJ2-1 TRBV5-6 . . CASSLDLGWESYNEQFF TGTGCCAGCAGCTTGGATCTGGGTTGGGAGTCCTACAATGAGCAGTTCTTC
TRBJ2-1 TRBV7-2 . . CASSTPGENNEQFF TGTGCCAGCAGCACCCCGGGAGAGAACAATGAGCAGTTCTTC
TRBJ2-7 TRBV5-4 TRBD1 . CASSLSTGASSYEQYF TGTGCCAGCAGCTTGTCAACAGGGGCCTCGTCCTACGAGCAGTACTTC
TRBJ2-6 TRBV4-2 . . CASSQEGGVRGANVLTF TGTGCCAGCAGCCAAGAAGGCGGGGTGCGTGGGGCCAACGTCCTGACTTTC
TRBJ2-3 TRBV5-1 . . CASSLGRPGVDTQYF TGCGCCAGCAGCTTGGGGCGCCCCGGGGTGGATACGCAGTATTTT
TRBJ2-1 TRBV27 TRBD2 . CASSLFSGRAGNEQFF TGTGCCAGCAGTTTATTTAGCGGGAGGGCCGGGAATGAGCAGTTCTTC
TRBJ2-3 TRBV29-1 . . CSGDPGAEDTQYF TGCAGCGGGGATCCGGGGGCCGAGGATACGCAGTATTTT
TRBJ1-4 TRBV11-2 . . CASSLGRGNEKLFF TGTGCCAGCAGCTTAGGCAGGGGAAATGAAAAACTGTTTTTT
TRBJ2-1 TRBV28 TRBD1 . CASSLRGTGQFF TGTGCCAGCAGTTTAAGAGGGACAGGGCAGTTCTTC
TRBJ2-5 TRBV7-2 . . CASSFETGLETQYF TGTGCCAGCAGCTTCGAAACAGGTCTGGAGACCCAGTACTTC
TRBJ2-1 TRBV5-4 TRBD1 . CASSPGTGLSNEQFF TGTGCCAGCAGCCCCGGGACAGGGCTTTCCAATGAGCAGTTCTTC
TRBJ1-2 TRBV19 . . CASSIQGTHGYTF TGTGCCAGTAGTATACAGGGAACACATGGCTACACCTTC
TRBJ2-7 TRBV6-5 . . CASGGTAYEQYF TGTGCCAGCGGCGGAACAGCCTACGAGCAGTACTTC
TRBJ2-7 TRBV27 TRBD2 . CASNKAGGPGEQYF TGTGCCAGCAATAAGGCGGGAGGGCCGGGGGAGCAGTACTTC
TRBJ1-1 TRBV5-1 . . CASSLERATEAFF TGCGCCAGCAGCTTGGAAAGGGCAACTGAAGCTTTCTTT
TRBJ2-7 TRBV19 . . CASSINPGGIAYEQYF TGTGCCAGTAGTATAAACCCCGGAGGGATCGCCTACGAGCAGTACTTC
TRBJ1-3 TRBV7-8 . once CASSLGQGISGNTIYF TGTGCCAGCAGCTTAGGACAAGGGATCTCTGGAAACACCATATATTTT
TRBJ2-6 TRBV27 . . CASSLSYRGDPFSSGANVLTF TGTGCCAGCAGTTTATCGTATCGGGGAGACCCTTTTTCCTCTGGGGCCAACGTCCTGACTTTC
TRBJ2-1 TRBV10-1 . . CASSEWDNEQFF TGCGCCAGCAGTGAATGGGACAATGAGCAGTTCTTC
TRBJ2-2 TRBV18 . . CASSPPTSQNTGELFF TGTGCCAGCTCACCACCGACGTCACAGAACACCGGGGAGCTGTTTTTT
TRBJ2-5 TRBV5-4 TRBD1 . CASSTGQGARETQYF TGTGCCAGCAGCACCGGACAGGGGGCGAGGGAGACCCAGTACTTC
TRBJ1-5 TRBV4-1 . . CASSEELIQPQHF TGCGCCAGCAGCGAAGAATTGATACAGCCCCAGCATTTT
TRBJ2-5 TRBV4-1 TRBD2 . CASSPLPAGIQETQYF TGCGCCAGCAGCCCCCTCCCAGCGGGAATCCAAGAGACCCAGTACTTC
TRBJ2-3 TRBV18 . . CASSQARTTDTQYF TGTGCCAGCTCACAGGCTAGGACCACAGATACGCAGTATTTT
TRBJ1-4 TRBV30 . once CAWSVGGGPEKLFF TGTGCCTGGAGTGTGGGGGGAGGCCCTGAAAAACTGTTTTTT
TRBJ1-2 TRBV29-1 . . CSVVRHNYGYTF TGCAGCGTTGTGAGACATAACTATGGCTACACCTTC
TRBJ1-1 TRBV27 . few CASRWNRNTEAFF TGTGCCAGCAGATGGAACAGGAACACTGAAGCTTTCTTT
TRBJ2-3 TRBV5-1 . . CASTGGTGTDTQYF TGCGCCAGCACCGGAGGGACAGGCACAGATACGCAGTATTTT
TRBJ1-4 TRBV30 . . CAWSPGAAEKLFF TGTGCCTGGAGTCCCGGGGCGGCCGAAAAACTGTTTTTT
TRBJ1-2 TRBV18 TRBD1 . CASSSGQGNYGYTF TGTGCCAGCTCATCTGGACAGGGAAACTATGGCTACACCTTC
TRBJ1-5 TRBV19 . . CASADKADQPQHF TGTGCCAGTGCCGACAAAGCGGACCAGCCCCAGCATTTT
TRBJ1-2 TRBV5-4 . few CASSLWGPTYGYTF TGTGCCAGCAGCTTGTGGGGACCCACCTATGGCTACACCTTC
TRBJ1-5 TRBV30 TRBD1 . CAWSGQGGQPQHF TGTGCCTGGAGCGGACAGGGTGGTCAGCCCCAGCATTTT
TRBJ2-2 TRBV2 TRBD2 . CASSSGRGTGELFF TGTGCCAGCAGTAGCGGGAGGGGAACCGGGGAGCTGTTTTTT
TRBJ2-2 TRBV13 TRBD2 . CASKGLAGGLITGELFF TGTGCCAGCAAGGGACTAGCGGGGGGGCTTATCACCGGGGAGCTGTTTTTT
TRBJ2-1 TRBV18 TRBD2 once CASSPVGGNNEQFF TGTGCCAGCTCACCGGTGGGAGGGAACAATGAGCAGTTCTTC
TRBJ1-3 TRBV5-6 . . CASSLDPSGNTIYF TGTGCCAGCAGCTTGGATCCCTCTGGAAACACCATATATTTT
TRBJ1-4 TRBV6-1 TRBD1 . CASTAAGTGSVKLFF TGTGCCAGCACCGCTGCCGGGACAGGGAGTGTAAAACTGTTTTTT
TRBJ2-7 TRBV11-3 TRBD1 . CASSQGQGAIYEQYF TGTGCCAGCAGCCAAGGACAGGGGGCGATTTACGAGCAGTACTTC
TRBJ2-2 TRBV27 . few CASSNPRQLNTGELFF TGTGCCAGCAGTAACCCTAGGCAGCTGAACACCGGGGAGCTGTTTTTT
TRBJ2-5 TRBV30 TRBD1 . CAWSAQGAPWETQYF TGTGCCTGGAGTGCTCAGGGGGCGCCTTGGGAGACCCAGTACTTC
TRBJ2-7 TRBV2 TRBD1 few CASRVRQGPPYEQYF TGTGCCAGCAGGGTTCGACAGGGTCCCCCCTACGAGCAGTACTTC
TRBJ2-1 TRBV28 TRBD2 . CASSLSGGTYNEQFF TGTGCCAGCAGTCTTAGCGGGGGGACCTACAATGAGCAGTTCTTC
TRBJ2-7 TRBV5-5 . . CASSSTRDLWDEQYF TGTGCCAGCAGCTCGACTAGGGACTTGTGGGACGAGCAGTACTTC
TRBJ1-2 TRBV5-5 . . CASRLGQGTGGYTF TGTGCCAGCAGGCTCGGGCAGGGGACGGGTGGCTACACCTTC
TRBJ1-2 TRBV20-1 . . CSAGIGSGYTF TGCAGTGCTGGAATTGGAAGTGGCTACACCTTC
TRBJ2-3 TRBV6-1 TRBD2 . CASSEHWVAGGLDTQYF TGTGCCAGCAGTGAACATTGGGTAGCGGGGGGGTTAGATACGCAGTATTTT
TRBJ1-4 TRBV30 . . CAWSPIDEKLFF TGTGCCTGGAGTCCGATAGACGAAAAACTGTTTTTT
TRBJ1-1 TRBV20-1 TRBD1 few CSVQGASEAFF TGCAGTGTTCAGGGGGCCTCTGAAGCTTTCTTT
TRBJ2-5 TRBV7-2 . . CASSLGSGAGQETQYF TGTGCCAGCAGCTTAGGATCCGGGGCCGGGCAAGAGACCCAGTACTTC